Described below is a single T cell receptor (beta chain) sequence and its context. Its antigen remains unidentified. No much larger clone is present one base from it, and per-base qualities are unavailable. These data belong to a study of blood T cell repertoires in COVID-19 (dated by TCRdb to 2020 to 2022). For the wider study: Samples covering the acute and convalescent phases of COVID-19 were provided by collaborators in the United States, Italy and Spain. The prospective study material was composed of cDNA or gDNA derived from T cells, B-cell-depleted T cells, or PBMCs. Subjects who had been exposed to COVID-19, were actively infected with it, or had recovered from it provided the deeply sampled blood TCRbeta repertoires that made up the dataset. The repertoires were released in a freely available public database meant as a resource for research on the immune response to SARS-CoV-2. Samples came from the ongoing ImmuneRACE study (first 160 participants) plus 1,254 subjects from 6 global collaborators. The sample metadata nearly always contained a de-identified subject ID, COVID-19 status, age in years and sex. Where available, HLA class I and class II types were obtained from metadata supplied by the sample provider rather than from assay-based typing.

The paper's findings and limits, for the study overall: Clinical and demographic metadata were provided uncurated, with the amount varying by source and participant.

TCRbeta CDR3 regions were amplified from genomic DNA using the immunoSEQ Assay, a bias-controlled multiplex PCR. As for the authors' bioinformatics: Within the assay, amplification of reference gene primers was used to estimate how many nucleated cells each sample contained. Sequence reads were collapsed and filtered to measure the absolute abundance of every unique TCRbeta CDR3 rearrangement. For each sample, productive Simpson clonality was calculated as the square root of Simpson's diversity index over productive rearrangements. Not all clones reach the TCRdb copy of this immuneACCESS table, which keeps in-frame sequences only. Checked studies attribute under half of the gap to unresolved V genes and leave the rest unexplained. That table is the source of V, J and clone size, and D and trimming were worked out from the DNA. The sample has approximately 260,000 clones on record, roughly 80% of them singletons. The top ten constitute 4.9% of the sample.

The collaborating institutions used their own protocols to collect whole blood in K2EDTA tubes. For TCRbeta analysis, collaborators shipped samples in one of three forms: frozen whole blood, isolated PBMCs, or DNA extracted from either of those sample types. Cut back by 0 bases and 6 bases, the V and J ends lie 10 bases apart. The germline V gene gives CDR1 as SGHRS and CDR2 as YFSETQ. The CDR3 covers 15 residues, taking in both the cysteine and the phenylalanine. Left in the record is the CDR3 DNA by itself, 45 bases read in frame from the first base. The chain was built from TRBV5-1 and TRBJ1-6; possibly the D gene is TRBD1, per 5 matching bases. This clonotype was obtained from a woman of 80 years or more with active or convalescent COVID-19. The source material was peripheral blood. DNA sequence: TGCGCCAGCAGCTTGGAGCTGGGGGGTAATTCACCCCTCCACTTT. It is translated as CASSLELGGNSPLHF.